A selection of T cell receptor beta chains follows, all from one sample in a study of OX40 agonist ivuxolimab in advanced cancers. Sequenced by immunoSEQ multiplex PCR; TCRdb stores in-frame clones only, minus some. The repertoire holds more than 90,000 clones, with under 85% as singletons. The starting material was CD4+ or CD8+ T cells sorted from blood, obtained in a trial of the OX40 agonist ivuxolimab. These receptors originate from an adult with an advanced solid tumor such as melanoma, head and neck, liver or kidney cancer. CDR3s include the opening cysteine and the closing phenylalanine or tryptophan. Each record gives: J gene, V gene, clone size, D gene, CDR3 protein, CDR3 DNA. D genes are given only for firm matches. Size tells how often a clone was seen (once, few, many) or the class of an expanded clone, and some rows leave it out.

>TRBJ2-7|TRBV12-5|.|TRBD2
CASGLSSGLAGELYEQYF
TGTGCTAGTGGTTTGAGTTCCGGGCTAGCGGGAGAACTCTACGAGCAGTACTTC
>TRBJ1-1|TRBV4-1|.|.
CASVGRVNTEAFF
TGCGCCAGCGTTGGGAGGGTGAACACTGAAGCTTTCTTT
>TRBJ2-1|TRBV7-8|once|.
CASSGTRDEQFF
TGTGCCAGCAGCGGAACTAGGGATGAGCAGTTCTTC
>TRBJ2-2|TRBV2|.|.
CASRRGYTGELFF
TGTGCCAGCAGGAGGGGATACACCGGGGAGCTGTTTTTT
>TRBJ2-2|TRBV7-2|.|.
CASRLDRSGELFF
TGTGCCAGCAGATTAGACAGGTCCGGGGAGCTGTTTTTT
>TRBJ1-1|TRBV2|.|.
CASSEIAMNTEAFF
TGTGCCAGCAGTGAAATAGCCATGAACACTGAAGCTTTCTTT
>TRBJ1-1|TRBV7-8|.|.
CASSRGVTEAFF
TGTGCCAGCAGCCGGGGGGTTACTGAAGCTTTCTTT
>TRBJ2-5|TRBV7-9|.|.
CASSSYQGNEETQYF
TGTGCCAGCAGCTCGTACCAGGGGAACGAAGAGACCCAGTACTTC
>TRBJ2-6|TRBV11-2|.|.
CASSLDLKSSGANVLTF
TGTGCCAGCAGCTTAGATCTTAAGAGCTCTGGGGCCAACGTCCTGACTTTC
>TRBJ2-7|TRBV5-1|.|.
CASSFGGLYEQYF
TGCGCCAGCAGCTTCGGGGGGCTTTACGAGCAGTACTTC
>TRBJ1-2|TRBV6-1|.|.
CASRGGETANGYTF
TGTGCCAGCAGGGGGGGTGAGACAGCGAATGGCTACACCTTC
>TRBJ2-1|TRBV15|once|.
CATSSRRGGGSHNEQFF
TGTGCCACCAGCAGCAGACGAGGAGGGGGGTCCCACAATGAGCAGTTCTTC
>TRBJ2-1|TRBV19|.|TRBD2
CASSMEGGAGVRNEQFF
TGTGCCAGTAGTATGGAGGGAGGGGCAGGAGTGAGGAATGAGCAGTTCTTC
>TRBJ1-2|TRBV5-8|.|.
CASSLYGTYGYTF
TGTGCCAGCAGCTTGTACGGTACCTATGGCTACACCTTC
>TRBJ1-5|TRBV6-5|.|.
CASSSSRQPQHF
TGTGCCAGCAGTTCCTCCCGTCAGCCCCAGCATTTT
>TRBJ2-7|TRBV19|.|.
CASSTLGRSSYEQYF
TGTGCCAGTAGTACTCTAGGTAGGAGCTCCTACGAGCAGTACTTC
>TRBJ1-2|TRBV10-3|once|TRBD1
CAIRGTGANYGYTF
TGTGCCATCAGGGGGACAGGGGCGAACTATGGCTACACCTTC
>TRBJ2-1|TRBV5-1|.|TRBD1
CASSLDGQGYNEQFF
TGCGCCAGCAGCCTAGATGGACAGGGCTACAATGAGCAGTTCTTC
>TRBJ1-2|TRBV19|.|.
CASSITNVANYGYTF
TGTGCCAGTAGTATCACGAACGTCGCTAACTATGGCTACACCTTC
>TRBJ2-3|TRBV9|.|TRBD2
CASSSEWRGADTQYF
TGTGCCAGCAGCTCCGAGTGGCGGGGGGCAGATACGCAGTATTTT
>TRBJ1-1|TRBV6-6|.|.
CASGKDRNTEAFF
TGTGCCAGCGGTAAAGACAGGAACACTGAAGCTTTCTTT
>TRBJ1-3|TRBV15|.|TRBD1
CATSSRGQGFSGNTIYF
TGTGCCACCAGCAGTAGGGGACAGGGCTTCTCTGGAAACACCATATATTTT
>TRBJ2-5|TRBV7-2|.|TRBD2
CASSLDRTAGVETQYF
TGTGCCAGCAGCTTAGATCGGACGGCGGGGGTCGAGACCCAGTACTTC
>TRBJ2-1|TRBV19|.|TRBD2
CASSTLLGGTSGRHEQFF
TGTGCCAGTAGTACCTTACTTGGGGGCACTAGCGGGAGACATGAGCAGTTCTTC
>TRBJ2-4|TRBV7-8|.|.
CASSLDQGAHIQYF
TGTGCCAGCAGCTTAGACCAAGGGGCTCACATTCAGTACTTC
>TRBJ2-7|TRBV10-2|.|TRBD2
CATRGGSEQYF
TGCGCCACCCGGGGGGGGTCCGAGCAGTACTTC
>TRBJ1-2|TRBV7-6|.|.
CASSLSAGANYGYTF
TGTGCCAGCAGCTTATCGGCAGGGGCTAACTATGGCTACACCTTC
>TRBJ2-1|TRBV7-3|.|TRBD2
CASSLIPLLAGGLDEQFF
TGTGCCAGCAGCTTAATCCCCTTACTAGCGGGGGGGCTCGATGAGCAGTTCTTC
>TRBJ1-4|TRBV28|.|.
CATTGVANEKLFF
TGTGCCACTACGGGGGTGGCTAATGAAAAACTGTTTTTT
>TRBJ2-3|TRBV7-9|.|TRBD1
CASRRQGAGDTQYF
TGTGCCAGCAGAAGACAGGGGGCGGGGGATACGCAGTATTTT
>TRBJ1-2|TRBV27|.|.
CASSLSVGNYGYTF
TGTGCCAGCAGTTTATCGGTAGGGAACTATGGCTACACCTTC
>TRBJ1-1|TRBV19|once|TRBD1
CASSIRGPGTEAFF
TGTGCCAGTAGTATTAGGGGGCCCGGAACTGAAGCTTTCTTT
>TRBJ2-7|TRBV5-1|.|TRBD1
CASSLNGQDYEQYF
TGCGCCAGCAGCTTAAACGGACAGGACTACGAGCAGTACTTC
>TRBJ2-5|TRBV10-1|.|.
CASSEAGRQETQYF
TGCGCCAGCAGTGAGGCAGGGCGACAAGAGACCCAGTACTTC